A selection of T cell receptor beta chains follows, all from one sample in a study of cytomegalovirus exposure and HLA in healthy donors. Method: immunoSEQ multiplex PCR; TCRdb's copy keeps in-frame clones and lacks some. Here the sample spans approximately 120,000 clones, roughly three quarters being singletons. The sequencing sample was made of PBMCs. These receptors originate from a woman in her forties or fifties in good health and CMV-seropositive. CDR3s include the opening cysteine and the closing phenylalanine or tryptophan.

TRBV5-4	CASSLSYGNTEAFF
TRBV18	CASSKDREQPQHF
TRBV18	CASSRFETGSTYGYTF
TRBV6-6	CASSGRTAQSYNEQFF
TRBV5-1	CASSLVGQQYNEQFF
TRBV2	CASSPSRATNEKLFF
TRBV5-1	CASSLFFGGKDYGYTF
TRBV5-5	CASSWFRATGDTEAFF
TRBV7-9	CASSLLAGWETQYF
TRBV9	CASSPYGGGGETQYF
TRBV10-3	CAITGGLENEQYF
TRBV7-3	CASSLTSREPNGYTF
TRBV4-1	CASSQVDRGTYNQPQHF
TRBV7-9	CASSLEQVTVGFDEQYF
TRBV29-1	CSVEGTSGRYISYNEQFF
TRBV7-2	CASSLGRGGAGELFF
TRBV7-9	CASSPWSSTDTQYF
TRBV19	CASSKGATTDTQYF